This entry concerns a single TCR beta chain. The specificity of this receptor is unknown. No clone much larger than this one lies a single base away; base qualities are absent. RNA was extracted with the RNeasy kit and about 0.5 to 1 ug was reverse transcribed using random hexamers. TCR beta CDR3 regions were amplified with the immunoSEQ multiplex PCR assay covering 54 Vbeta and 13 Jbeta segments. Bias from PCR amplification was corrected by using a synthetic template baseline for primer optimization and for computational correction. Processing in the source paper ran as follows. Reads were annotated to V, D and J genes according to IMGT and were analyzed with immunoSEQ Analyzer, with only productive sequences retained. Clonality was calculated as one minus the Shannon entropy normalized by log2 of the number of productive unique sequences. For each patient and control, public and private clones were evaluated within the 100 most prevalent clones. Susac-specific clones were defined as absent from healthy and MS cohorts, around 980 published viral clones and other ImmuneACCESS disease sequences. TCRdb reran the public reads through fastp at Q25 and MiXCR, keeping productive beta chains. Every distinct CDR3 protein forms one entry, paired with its most common genes and DNA. It is TCRdb's table, rather than the study itself, that gives the V and J calls and clone size. The sample data list hundreds of thousands of distinct CDR3 sequences, and around 85% of these were observed just once. About 0.12% of the sample lies in the top ten.

The CDR3 has 14 amino acids, counting the end cysteine and phenylalanine. Only the CDR3 part of the read is kept: 42 bases, read in frame from the first base. V was cut back by 5 bases and J by 2 bases, leaving a gap of 12 bases between them. In the germline V gene, CDR1 corresponds to MDHEN and CDR2 to SYDVKM. These data belong to a study of CD8 T cells in Susac syndrome (dated 2019 in TCRdb). Study-wide context: The study used repertoire sequencing to test whether antigen drove CD8+ T cell activation and differentiation in Susac syndrome. The study compared CD8+ T cell repertoire clonality among 12 healthy donors, roughly 14 Susac syndrome patients and about 16 multiple sclerosis patients.

Broader findings and caveats from the paper: The number of individuals in the TCR sequencing and HLA analysis was acknowledged as relatively small.

Peripheral blood CD8+ and CD4+ T cells from healthy donors, Susac syndrome patients and multiple sclerosis patients were profiled by high-throughput TCR beta sequencing. Multiple sclerosis controls were treatment-naive patients with stable or active relapsing-remitting disease fulfilling revised McDonald criteria. Bulk CD8+ and CD4+ T cells were purified magnetically by negative isolation, whereas CD8+ TEMRA cells were enriched by FACS. Blood was drawn into EDTA tubes, processed within 24 hours, and PBMCs were isolated by density gradient centrifugation. PBMCs intended for TCR sequencing were frozen in liquid nitrogen and were later thawed in a 37 degrees C water bath. A purity of at least 90% was achieved for sorted or isolated CD4+, CD8+ and CD8+ TEMRA cells.

This TCR came from a human donor with multiple sclerosis. Sequenced material: CD8+ T cells from PBMCs. The chain was built from TRBV28 and TRBJ1-1; 6 matching bases give a weak D call of TRBD1. CDR3 protein: CASSPRQENTEAFF. At the DNA level, the sequence is TGTGCCAGCAGTCCCCGACAGGAAAACACTGAAGCTTTCTTT.